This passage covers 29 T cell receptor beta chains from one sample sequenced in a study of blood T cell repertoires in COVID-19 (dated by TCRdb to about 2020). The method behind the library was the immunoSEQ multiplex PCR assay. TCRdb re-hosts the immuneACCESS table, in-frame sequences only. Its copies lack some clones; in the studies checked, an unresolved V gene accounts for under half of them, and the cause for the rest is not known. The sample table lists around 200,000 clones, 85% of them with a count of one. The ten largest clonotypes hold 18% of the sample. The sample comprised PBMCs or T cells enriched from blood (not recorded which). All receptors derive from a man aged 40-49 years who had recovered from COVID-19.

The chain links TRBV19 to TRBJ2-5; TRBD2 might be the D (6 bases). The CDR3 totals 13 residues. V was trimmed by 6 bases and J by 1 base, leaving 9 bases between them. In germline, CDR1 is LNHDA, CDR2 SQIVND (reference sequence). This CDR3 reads CASRDYLQETQYF. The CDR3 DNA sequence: TGTGCCAGTAGGGACTACCTCCAAGAGACCCAGTACTTC.

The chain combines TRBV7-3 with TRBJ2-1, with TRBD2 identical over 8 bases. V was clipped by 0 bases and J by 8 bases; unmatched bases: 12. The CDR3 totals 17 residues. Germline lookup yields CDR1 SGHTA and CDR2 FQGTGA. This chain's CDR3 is CASSLTAEAGGRDEQFF. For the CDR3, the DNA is TGTGCCAGCAGCTTAACGGCCGAGGCGGGAGGTCGCGATGAGCAGTTCTTC. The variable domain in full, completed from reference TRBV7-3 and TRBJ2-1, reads GAGVSQTPSNKVTEKGKYVELRCDPISGHTALYWYRQSLGQGPEFLIYFQGTGAADDSGLPNDRFFAVRPEGSVSTLKIQRTERGDSAVYLCASSLTAEAGGRDEQFFGPGTRLTVL.

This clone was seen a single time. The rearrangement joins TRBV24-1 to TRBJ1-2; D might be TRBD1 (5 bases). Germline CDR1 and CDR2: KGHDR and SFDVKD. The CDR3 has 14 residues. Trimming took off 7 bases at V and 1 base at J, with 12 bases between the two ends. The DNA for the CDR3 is TGTGCCACCAGGCCGAGCGGGGGTAACTATGGCTACACCTTC. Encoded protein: CATRPSGGNYGYTF.

This chain's CDR3 is CASSPPSGRQEQYF. CDR3 DNA sequence: TGTGCCAGCTCACCACCGAGTGGGAGGCAAGAGCAGTACTTC. The chain carries TRBV18 and TRBJ2-7; possible D gene TRBD2, 6 bases. This CDR3 region has 14 residues. V gave up 0 bases and J gave up 7 bases, with 13 bases separating them. The germline V gene has CDR1 KGHSH and CDR2 LQKENI.

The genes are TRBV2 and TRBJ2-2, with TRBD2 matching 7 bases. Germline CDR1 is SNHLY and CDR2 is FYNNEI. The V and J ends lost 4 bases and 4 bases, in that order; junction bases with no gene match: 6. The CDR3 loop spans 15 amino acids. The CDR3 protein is CASSGTSKATGELFF. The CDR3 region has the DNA TGTGCCAGCAGTGGGACTAGTAAAGCCACCGGGGAGCTGTTTTTT.

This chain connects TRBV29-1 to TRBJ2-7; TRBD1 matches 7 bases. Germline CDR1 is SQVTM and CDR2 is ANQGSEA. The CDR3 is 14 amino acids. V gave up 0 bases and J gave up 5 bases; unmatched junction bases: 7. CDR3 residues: CSVEDDRESNEQYF. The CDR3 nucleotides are TGCAGCGTTGAAGACGACAGGGAGTCCAACGAGCAGTACTTC.

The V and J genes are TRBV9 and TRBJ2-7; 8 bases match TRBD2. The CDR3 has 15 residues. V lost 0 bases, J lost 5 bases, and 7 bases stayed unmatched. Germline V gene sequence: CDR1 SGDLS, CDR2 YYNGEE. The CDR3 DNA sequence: TGTGCCAGCAGCGTAGATGGCGGGAGGATGGACGAGCAGTACTTC. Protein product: CASSVDGGRMDEQYF.

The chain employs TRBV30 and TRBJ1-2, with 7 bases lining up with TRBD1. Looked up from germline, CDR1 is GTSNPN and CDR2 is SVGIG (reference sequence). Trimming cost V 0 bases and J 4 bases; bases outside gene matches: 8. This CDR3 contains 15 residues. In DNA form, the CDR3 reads TGTGCCTGGAGTGTAAGACAGGGTTGGAGCTATGGCTACACCTTC. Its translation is CAWSVRQGWSYGYTF.

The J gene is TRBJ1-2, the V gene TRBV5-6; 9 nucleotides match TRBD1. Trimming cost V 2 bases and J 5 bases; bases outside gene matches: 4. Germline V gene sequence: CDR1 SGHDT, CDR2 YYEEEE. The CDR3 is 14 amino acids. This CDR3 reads CASSLRDRAYGYTF. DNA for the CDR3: TGTGCCAGCAGCTTAAGGGACAGGGCTTATGGCTACACCTTC.

Written as DNA, the CDR3 is TGTGCCAGCAGGCCGACCGGGACAGGAGCCTACGAGCAGTACTTC. The encoded protein is CASRPTGTGAYEQYF. The V gene is TRBV6-5, the J gene TRBJ2-7; 8 nucleotides align to TRBD1. Germline V gives CDR1 MNHEY, CDR2 SVGAGI. V shed 6 bases and J 2 bases; nucleotides not matched to a gene: 9. This CDR3 has 15 residues.

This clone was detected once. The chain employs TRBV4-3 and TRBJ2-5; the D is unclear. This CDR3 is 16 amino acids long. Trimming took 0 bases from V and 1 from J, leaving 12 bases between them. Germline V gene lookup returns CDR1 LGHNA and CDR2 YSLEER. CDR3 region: CASSQDLAAAQETQYF. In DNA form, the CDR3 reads TGCGCCAGCAGCCAAGATCTTGCGGCCGCCCAAGAGACCCAGTACTTC.

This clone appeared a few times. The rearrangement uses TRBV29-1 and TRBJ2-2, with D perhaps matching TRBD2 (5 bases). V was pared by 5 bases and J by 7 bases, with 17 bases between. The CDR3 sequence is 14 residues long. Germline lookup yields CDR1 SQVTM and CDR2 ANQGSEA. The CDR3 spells CSVSSIFGGGELFF. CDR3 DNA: TGCAGCGTTTCGTCCATCTTTGGAGGCGGGGAGCTGTTTTTT.

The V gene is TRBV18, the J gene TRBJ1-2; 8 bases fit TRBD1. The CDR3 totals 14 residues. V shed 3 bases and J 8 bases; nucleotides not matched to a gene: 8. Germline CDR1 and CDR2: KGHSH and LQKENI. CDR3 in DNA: TGTGCCAGCTCACCGGTAAAGGACAGGGACGGCTACACCTTC. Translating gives CASSPVKDRDGYTF.

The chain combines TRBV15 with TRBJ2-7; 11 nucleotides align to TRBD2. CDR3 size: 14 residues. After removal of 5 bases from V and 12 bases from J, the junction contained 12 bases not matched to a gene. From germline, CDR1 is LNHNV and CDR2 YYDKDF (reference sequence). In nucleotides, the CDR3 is TGTGCCACCAGCCCCGGGACTAGCGGAAGTTCGCCGTACTTC. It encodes CATSPGTSGSSPYF.

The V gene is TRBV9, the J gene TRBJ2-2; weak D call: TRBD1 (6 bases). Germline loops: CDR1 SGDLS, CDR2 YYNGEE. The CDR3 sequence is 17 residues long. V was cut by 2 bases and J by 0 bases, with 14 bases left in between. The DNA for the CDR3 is TGTGCCAGCAGCGTGACCGGGACACTCGCGAACACCGGGGAGCTGTTTTTT. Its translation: CASSVTGTLANTGELFF.

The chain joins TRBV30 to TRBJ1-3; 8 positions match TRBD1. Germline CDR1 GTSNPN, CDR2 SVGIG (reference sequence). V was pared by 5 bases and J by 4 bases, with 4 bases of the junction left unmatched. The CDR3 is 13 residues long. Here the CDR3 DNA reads TGTGCCTGGGGACAGGGATTCGGAAACACCATATATTTT. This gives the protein CAWGQGFGNTIYF.

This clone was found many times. Here the CDR3 DNA reads TGTGCCAGCAGAGGGACAGGTCTGTACGAGCAGTACTTC. Amino acids: CASRGTGLYEQYF. J is TRBJ2-7 and V is TRBV27, with 8 bases that match TRBD1. Germline CDR1 MNHEY, CDR2 SMNVEV (reference sequence). Trimming at V came to 6 bases and at J to 4 bases, leaving 5 bases not matched to a gene. The CDR3 covers 13 residues.

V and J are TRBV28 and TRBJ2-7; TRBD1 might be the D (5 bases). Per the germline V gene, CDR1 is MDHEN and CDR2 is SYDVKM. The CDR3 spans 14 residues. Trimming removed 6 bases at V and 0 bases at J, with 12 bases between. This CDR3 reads CASSRTQSSYEQYF. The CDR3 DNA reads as TGTGCCAGCAGCAGGACACAGAGCTCCTACGAGCAGTACTTC. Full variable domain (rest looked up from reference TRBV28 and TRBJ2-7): DVKVTQSSRYLVKRTGEKVFLECVQDMDHENMFWYRQDPGLGLRLIYFSYDVKMKEKGDIPEGYSVSREKKERFSLILESASTNQTSMYLCASSRTQSSYEQYFGPGTRLTVT.

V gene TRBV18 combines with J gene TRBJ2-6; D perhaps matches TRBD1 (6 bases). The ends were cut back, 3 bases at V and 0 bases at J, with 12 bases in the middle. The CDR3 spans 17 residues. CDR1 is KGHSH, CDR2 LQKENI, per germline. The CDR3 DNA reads TGTGCCAGCTCACCCGGTGTAGGGGGCTCTGGGGCCAACGTCCTGACTTTC. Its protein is CASSPGVGGSGANVLTF.

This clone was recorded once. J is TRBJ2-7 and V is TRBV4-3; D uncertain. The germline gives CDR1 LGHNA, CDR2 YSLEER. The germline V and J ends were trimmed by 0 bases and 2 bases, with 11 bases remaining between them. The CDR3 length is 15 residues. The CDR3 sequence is CASSQERQRTYEQYF. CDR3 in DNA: TGCGCCAGCAGCCAAGAGCGGCAGAGGACCTACGAGCAGTACTTC.

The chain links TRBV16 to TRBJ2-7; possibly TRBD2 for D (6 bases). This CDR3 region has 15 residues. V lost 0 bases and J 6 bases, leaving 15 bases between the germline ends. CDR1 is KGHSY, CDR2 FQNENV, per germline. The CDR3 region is CASSQSGSGGGEQYF. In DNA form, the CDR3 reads TGTGCCAGCAGCCAATCAGGTAGCGGCGGCGGCGAGCAGTACTTC.

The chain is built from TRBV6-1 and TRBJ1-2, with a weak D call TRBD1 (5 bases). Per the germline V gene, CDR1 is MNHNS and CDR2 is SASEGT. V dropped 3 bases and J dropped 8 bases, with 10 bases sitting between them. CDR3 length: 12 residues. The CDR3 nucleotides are TGTGCCAGCAGTGACCCCCCAGGGGGCTACACCTTC. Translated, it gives CASSDPPGGYTF.

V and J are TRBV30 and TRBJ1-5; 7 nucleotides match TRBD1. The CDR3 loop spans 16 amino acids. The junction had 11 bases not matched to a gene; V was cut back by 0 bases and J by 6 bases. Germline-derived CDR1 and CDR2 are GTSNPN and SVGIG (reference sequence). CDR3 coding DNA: TGTGCCTGGAGTGTACGAGGGCAGGGGGGTGGTCAGCCCCAGCATTTT. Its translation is CAWSVRGQGGGQPQHF.

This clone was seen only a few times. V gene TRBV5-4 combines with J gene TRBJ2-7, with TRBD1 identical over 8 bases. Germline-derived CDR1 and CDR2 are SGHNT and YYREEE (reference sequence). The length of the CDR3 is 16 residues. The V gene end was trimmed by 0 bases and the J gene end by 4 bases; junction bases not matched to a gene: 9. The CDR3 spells CASSLGGQGAFYEQYF. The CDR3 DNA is TGTGCCAGCAGCTTGGGCGGGCAGGGGGCTTTTTACGAGCAGTACTTC.

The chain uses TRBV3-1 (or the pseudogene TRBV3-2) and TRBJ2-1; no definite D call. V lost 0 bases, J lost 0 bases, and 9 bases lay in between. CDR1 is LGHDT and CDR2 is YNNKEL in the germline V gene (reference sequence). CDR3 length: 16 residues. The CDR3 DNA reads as TGTGCCAGCAGCCAAGATCCGGTGAACTCCTACAATGAGCAGTTCTTC. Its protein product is CASSQDPVNSYNEQFF.

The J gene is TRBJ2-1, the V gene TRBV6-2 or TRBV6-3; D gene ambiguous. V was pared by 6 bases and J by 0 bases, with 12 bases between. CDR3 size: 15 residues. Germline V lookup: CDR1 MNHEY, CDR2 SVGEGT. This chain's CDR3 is CASSHPTNSYNEQFF. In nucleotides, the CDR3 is TGTGCCAGCAGCCACCCCACTAACTCCTACAATGAGCAGTTCTTC.

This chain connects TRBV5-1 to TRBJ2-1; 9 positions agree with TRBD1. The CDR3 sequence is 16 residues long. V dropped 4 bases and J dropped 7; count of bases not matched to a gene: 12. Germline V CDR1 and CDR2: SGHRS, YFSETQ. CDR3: CASSPVSGTGFNEQFF. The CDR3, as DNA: TGCGCCAGCAGCCCCGTGTCAGGGACAGGGTTTAATGAGCAGTTCTTC.

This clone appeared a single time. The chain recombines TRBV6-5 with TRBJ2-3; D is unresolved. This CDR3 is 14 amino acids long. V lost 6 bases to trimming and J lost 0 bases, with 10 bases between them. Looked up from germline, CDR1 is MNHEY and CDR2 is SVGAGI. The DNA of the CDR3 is TGTGCCAGCAGACTCACAGAGAGCACAGATACGCAGTATTTT. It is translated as CASRLTESTDTQYF.

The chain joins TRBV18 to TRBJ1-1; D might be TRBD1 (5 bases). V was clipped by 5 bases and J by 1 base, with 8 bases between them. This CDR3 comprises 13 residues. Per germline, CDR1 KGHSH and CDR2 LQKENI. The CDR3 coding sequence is TGTGCCAGCTCAGAAGGACAGAACACTGAAGCTTTCTTT. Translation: CASSEGQNTEAFF. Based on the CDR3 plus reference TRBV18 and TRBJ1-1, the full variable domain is NAGVMQNPRHLVRRRGQEARLRCSPMKGHSHVYWYRQLPEEGLKFMVYLQKENIIDESGMPKERFSAEFPKEGPSILRIQQVVRGDSAAYFCASSEGQNTEAFFGQGTRLTVV.